This T cell receptor (beta chain) was observed in a study of T cells in Graves' hyperthyroidism and ophthalmopathy. Germline-derived CDR1 and CDR2 are SGHTA and FQGTGA. CDR3 length equals 17 residues. J was trimmed by 15 bases and V by 5 bases; bases with no gene match: 16. PBMCs were derived from about 10 ml fresh peripheral blood. Amplified regions were TCR beta CDR3 sequences from RNA transcripts. HTBI primers drove first-round RT-PCR of the TCR CDR3. Each CDR3 protein is one row after TCRdb ran MiXCR on the multiplex PCR reads. The sample lists hundreds of thousands of distinct CDR3 sequences, about 15% occurring once.

Material: blood. The chain links TRBV7-3 to TRBJ2-1, with 16 bases identical to TRBD2. This clonotype was obtained from a woman under 30 with Graves' hyperthyroidism. The CDR3 is CASSRQPGLAGGPSLFF. The CDR3 nucleotides read TGTGCCAGCAGCCGGCAGCCGGGACTAGCGGGAGGGCCTTCTTTGTTCTTC.